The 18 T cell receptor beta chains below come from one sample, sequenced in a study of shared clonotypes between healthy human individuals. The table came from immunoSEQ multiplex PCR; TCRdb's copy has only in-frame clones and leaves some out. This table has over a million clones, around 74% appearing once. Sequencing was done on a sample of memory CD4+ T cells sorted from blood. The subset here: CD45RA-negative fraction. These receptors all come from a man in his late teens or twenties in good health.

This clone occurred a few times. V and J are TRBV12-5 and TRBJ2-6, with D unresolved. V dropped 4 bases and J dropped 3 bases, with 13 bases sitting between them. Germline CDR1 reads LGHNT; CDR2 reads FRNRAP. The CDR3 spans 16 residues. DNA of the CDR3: TGTGCTAGTGGTTCCTCCGACGGTGGTGGGGCCAACGTCCTGACTTTC. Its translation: CASGSSDGGGANVLTF.

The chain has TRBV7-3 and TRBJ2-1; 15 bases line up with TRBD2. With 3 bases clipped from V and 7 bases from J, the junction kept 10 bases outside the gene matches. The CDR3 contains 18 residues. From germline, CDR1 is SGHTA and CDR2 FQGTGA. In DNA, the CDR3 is TGTGCCAGCAGCTTGTATGCCGTGGGGACTAGCGGGGGGAATGAGCAGTTCTTC. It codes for CASSLYAVGTSGGNEQFF.

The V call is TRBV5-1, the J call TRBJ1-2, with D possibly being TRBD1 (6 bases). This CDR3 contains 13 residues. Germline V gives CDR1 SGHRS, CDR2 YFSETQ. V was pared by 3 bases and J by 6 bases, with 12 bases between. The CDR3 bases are TGCGCCAGCAGCTCGCTTACAGGGAATGGCTACACCTTC. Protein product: CASSSLTGNGYTF.

CDR3 coding DNA: TGTGCCAGCAGCCGAGGAGGATATCAAGCTGAAGCTTTCTTT. Protein sequence: CASSRGGYQAEAFF. The chain employs TRBV5-4 and TRBJ1-1; D ambiguous. Trimming pared 4 bases from V and 6 bases from J, leaving 16 bases between. This CDR3 is built from 14 residues. Germline values: CDR1 SGHNT, CDR2 YYREEE (reference sequence).

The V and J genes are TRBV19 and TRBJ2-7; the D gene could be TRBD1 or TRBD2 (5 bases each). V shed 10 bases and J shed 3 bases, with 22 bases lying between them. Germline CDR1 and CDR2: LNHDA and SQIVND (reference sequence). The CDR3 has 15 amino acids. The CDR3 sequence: CANCTRDPGLYEQYF. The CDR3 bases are TGTGCCAATTGCACCCGGGACCCTGGACTCTACGAGCAGTACTTC. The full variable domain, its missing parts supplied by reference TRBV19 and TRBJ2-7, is DGGITQSPKYLFRKEGQNVTLSCEQNLNHDAMYWYRQDPGQGLRLIYYSQIVNDFQKGDIAEGYSVSREKKESFPLTVTSAQKNPTAFYLCANCTRDPGLYEQYFGPGTRLTVT.

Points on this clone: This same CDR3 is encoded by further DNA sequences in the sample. CDR3 sequence reads: CASSSTSGGETQYF. CDR3 bases: TGCGCCAGCAGCTCAACTAGCGGGGGAGAGACCCAGTACTTC. The chain has TRBV5-1 and TRBJ2-5, with 11 bases identical to TRBD2. V was clipped by 3 bases and J by 4 bases; unmatched bases: 2. There are 14 residues in the CDR3. CDR1 and CDR2 (germline): SGHRS, YFSETQ.

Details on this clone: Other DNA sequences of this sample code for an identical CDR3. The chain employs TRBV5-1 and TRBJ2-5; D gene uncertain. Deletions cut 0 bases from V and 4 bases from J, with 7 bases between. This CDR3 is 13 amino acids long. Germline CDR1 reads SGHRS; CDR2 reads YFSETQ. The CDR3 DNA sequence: TGCGCCAGCAGCTTGGCCTTCGGAGAGACCCAGTACTTC. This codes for CASSLAFGETQYF.

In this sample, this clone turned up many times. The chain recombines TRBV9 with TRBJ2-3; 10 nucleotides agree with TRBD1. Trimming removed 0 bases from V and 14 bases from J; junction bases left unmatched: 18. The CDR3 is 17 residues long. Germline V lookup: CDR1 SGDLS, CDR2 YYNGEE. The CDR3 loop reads CASSVGTGGTLHRSPYF. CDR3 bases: TGTGCCAGCAGCGTAGGGACAGGGGGTACTCTTCATAGGTCGCCGTATTTT.

CDR3 coding DNA: TGTGCCAGCAGCCAAGTGGGTGTCTCCTACGAGCAGTACTTC. This gives the protein CASSQVGVSYEQYF. The chain recombines TRBV4-2 with TRBJ2-7, with D hard to call. Trimming cost V 1 base and J 0 bases, with 7 bases left between them. Germline values: CDR1 LGHNA, CDR2 YNFKEQ. CDR3 length equals 14 residues.

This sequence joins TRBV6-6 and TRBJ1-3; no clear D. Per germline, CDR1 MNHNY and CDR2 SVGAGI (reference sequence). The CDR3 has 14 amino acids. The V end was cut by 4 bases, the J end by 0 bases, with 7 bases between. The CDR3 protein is CASSFGSSGNTIYF. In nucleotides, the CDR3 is TGTGCCAGCAGTTTCGGCAGCTCTGGAAACACCATATATTTT.

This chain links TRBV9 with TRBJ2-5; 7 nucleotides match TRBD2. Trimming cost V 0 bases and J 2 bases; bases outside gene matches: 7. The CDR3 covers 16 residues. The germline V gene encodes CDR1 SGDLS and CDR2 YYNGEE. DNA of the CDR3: TGTGCCAGCAGCGTAGGGTCTAGCGGAACTCAAGAGACCCAGTACTTC. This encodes CASSVGSSGTQETQYF.

DNA for the CDR3: TGCGCCAGCAGCCAAGGTCCGGGACAGAATTATGGCTACACCTTC. Amino acid sequence: CASSQGPGQNYGYTF. The genes are TRBV4-1 and TRBJ1-2; TRBD1 agrees at 7 bases. The CDR3 spans 15 residues. Trimming took 1 base from V and 5 from J; bases not matched to a gene: 7. The V gene's germline CDR1 is MGHRA and CDR2 YSYEKL.

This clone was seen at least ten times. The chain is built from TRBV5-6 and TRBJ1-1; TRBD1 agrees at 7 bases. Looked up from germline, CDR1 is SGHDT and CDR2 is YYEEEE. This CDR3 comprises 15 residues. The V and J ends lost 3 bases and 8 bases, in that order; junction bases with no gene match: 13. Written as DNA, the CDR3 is TGTGCCAGCAGCTCCCGACAGGGAAGGTACGAAGAAGCTTTCTTT. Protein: CASSSRQGRYEEAFF.

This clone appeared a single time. The CDR3 bases are TGTGCCAGCAGTTTGGTGCAGTCCAATCAGCCCCAGCATTTT. It translates to CASSLVQSNQPQHF. The chain is built from TRBV28 and TRBJ1-5; D is ambiguous. Between the trimmed V and J ends, which lost 3 bases and 3 bases, there was a span of 9 bases. The CDR3 spans 14 residues. Germline values: CDR1 MDHEN, CDR2 SYDVKM.

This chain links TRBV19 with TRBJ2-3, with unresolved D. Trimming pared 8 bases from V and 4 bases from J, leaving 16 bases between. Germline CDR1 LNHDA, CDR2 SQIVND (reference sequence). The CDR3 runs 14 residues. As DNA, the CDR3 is TGTGCCAGTTCAGGTGGGAAAAAGGCAGATACGCAGTATTTT. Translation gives CASSGGKKADTQYF.

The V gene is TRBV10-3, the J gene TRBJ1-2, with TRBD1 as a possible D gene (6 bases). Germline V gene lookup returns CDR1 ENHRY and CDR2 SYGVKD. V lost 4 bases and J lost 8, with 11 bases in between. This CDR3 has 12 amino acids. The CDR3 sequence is CAISAGGYGYTF. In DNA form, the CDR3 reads TGTGCCATCAGTGCTGGGGGCTACGGCTACACCTTC.

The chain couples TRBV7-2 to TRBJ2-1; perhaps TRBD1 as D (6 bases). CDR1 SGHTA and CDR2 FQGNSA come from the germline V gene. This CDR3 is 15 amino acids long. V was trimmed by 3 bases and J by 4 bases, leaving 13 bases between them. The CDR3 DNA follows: TGTGCCAGCAGCTTGATGGCAGGGGCGTACAATGAGCAGTTCTTC. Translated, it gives CASSLMAGAYNEQFF.

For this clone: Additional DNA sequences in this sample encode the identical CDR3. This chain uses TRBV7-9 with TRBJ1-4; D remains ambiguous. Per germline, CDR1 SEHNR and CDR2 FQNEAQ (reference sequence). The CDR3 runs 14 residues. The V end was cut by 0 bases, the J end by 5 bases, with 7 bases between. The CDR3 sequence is CASSLAGSNEKLFF. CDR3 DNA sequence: TGTGCCAGCAGCTTAGCGGGGTCAAATGAAAAACTGTTTTTT.